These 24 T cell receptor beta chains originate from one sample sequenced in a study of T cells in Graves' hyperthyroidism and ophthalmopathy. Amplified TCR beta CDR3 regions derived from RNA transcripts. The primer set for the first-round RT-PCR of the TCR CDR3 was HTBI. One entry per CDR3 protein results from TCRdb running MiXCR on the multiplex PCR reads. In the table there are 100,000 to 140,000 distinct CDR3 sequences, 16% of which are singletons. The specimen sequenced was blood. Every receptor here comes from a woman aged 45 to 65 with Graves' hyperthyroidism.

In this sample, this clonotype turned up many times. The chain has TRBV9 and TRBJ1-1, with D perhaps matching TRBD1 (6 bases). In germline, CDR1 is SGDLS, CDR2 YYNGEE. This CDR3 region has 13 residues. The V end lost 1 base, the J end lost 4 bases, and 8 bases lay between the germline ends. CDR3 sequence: CASSVTGSTEAFF. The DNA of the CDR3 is TGTGCCAGCAGCGTAACAGGGTCCACTGAAGCTTTCTTT.

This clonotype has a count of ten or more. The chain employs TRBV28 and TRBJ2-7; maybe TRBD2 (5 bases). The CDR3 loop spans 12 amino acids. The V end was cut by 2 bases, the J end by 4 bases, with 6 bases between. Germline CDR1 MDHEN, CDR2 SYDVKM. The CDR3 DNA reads TGTGCCAGCAGTTTACGGGGATACGAGCAGTACGTC. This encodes CASSLRGYEQYV.

Written as DNA, the CDR3 is TGTGCCAGCAGTCCCCGTCTGGACACTGAAGCTTTCTTT. This sequence encodes CASSPRLDTEAFF. V gene TRBV12-3 or TRBV12-4 combines with J gene TRBJ1-1; no firm D call. V was trimmed by 5 bases and J by 3 bases, leaving 10 bases between them. The CDR3 extends over 13 amino acids.

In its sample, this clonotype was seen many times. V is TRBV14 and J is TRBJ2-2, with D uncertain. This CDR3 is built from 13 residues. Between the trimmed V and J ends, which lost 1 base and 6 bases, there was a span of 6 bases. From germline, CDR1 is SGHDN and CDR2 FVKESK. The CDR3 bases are TGTGCCAGCAGCCAAGTAGGCTCCGGGGAGCTGTTTTTT. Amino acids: CASSQVGSGELFF. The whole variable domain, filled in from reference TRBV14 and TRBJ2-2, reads EAGVTQFPSHSVIEKGQTVTLRCDPISGHDNLYWYRRVMGKEIKFLLHFVKESKQDESGMPNNRFLAERTGGTYSTLKVQPAELEDSGVYFCASSQVGSGELFFGEGSRLTVL.

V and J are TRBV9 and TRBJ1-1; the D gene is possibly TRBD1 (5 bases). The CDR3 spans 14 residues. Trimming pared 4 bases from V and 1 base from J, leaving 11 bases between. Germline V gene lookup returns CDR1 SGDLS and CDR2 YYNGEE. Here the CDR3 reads CASSKGRTNTEAFF. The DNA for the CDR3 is TGTGCCAGCAGCAAGGGACGGACGAACACTGAAGCTTTCTTT.

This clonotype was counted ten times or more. CDR3 nucleotide sequence: TGTGCCAGCAGCCAAATGGGGGCGCTTCTCTACGAGCAGTACTTC. Translated, it gives CASSQMGALLYEQYF. This chain uses TRBV14 with TRBJ2-7, with D maybe TRBD1 (6 bases). The V end was cut by 2 bases, the J end by 3 bases, with 14 bases between. Germline CDR1 reads SGHDN; CDR2 reads FVKESK. The CDR3 sequence is 15 residues long.

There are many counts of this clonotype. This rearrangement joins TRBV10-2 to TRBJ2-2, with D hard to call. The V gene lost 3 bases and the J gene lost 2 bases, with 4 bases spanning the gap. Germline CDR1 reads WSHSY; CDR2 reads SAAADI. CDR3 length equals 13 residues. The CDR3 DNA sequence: TGCGCCAGCAGTGAACGAAACACCGGGGAGCTGTTTTTT. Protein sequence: CASSERNTGELFF.

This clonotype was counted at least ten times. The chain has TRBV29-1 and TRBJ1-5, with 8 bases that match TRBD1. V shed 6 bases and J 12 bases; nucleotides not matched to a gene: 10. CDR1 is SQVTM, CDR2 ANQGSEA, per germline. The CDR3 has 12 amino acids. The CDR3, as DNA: TGCAGCGTCGGTGGGACAGGAGGGAGCCAGCATTTT. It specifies CSVGGTGGSQHF.

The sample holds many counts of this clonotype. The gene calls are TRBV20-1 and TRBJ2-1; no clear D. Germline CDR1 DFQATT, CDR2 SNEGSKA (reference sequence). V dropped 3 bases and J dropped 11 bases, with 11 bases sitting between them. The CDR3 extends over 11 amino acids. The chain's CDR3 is CSARAQPQQFF. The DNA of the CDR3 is TGCAGTGCTAGGGCCCAGCCACAGCAGTTCTTC.

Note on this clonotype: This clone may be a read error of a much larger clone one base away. CDR3 protein: CSVRGHHGQLNAEAFF. Here the CDR3 DNA reads TGCAGCGTTAGGGGGCACCACGGACAGTTGAACGCTGAAGCTTTCTTT. The rearrangement uses TRBV29-1 and TRBJ1-1, with 7 bases that match TRBD1. This CDR3 spans 16 amino acids. Germline CDR1 and CDR2: SQVTM and ANQGSEA. The full variable domain, its missing parts supplied by reference TRBV29-1 and TRBJ1-1, is SAVISQKPSRDICQRGTSLTIQCQVDSQVTMMFWYRQQPGQSLTLIATANQGSEATYESGFVIDKFPISRPNLTFSTLTVSNMSPEDSSIYLCSVRGHHGQLNAEAFFGQGTRLTVV.

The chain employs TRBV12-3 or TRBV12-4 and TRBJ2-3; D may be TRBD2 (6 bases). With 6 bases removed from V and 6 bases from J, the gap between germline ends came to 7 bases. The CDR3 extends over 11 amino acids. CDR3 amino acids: CASSGSDTQYF. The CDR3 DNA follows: TGTGCCAGCAGCGGGAGCGATACGCAGTATTTT.

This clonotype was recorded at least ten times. In DNA form, the CDR3 reads TGCGCCAGCAGCCAAGATCCGGACAGGGCCACCTACGAGCAGTACTTC. Translating it yields CASSQDPDRATYEQYF. The rearrangement joins TRBV4-1 to TRBJ2-7; 8 nucleotides align to TRBD1. Trimming cost V 0 bases and J 2 bases; bases outside gene matches: 6. The germline V gene encodes CDR1 MGHRA and CDR2 YSYEKL. This CDR3 has 16 amino acids.

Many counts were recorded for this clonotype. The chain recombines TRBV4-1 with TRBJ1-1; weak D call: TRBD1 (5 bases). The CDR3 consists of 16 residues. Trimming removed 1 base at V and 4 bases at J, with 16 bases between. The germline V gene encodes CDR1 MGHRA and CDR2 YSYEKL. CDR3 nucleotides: TGCGCCAGCAGCCAAGGGACATTGATGGGGACCACTGAAGCTTTCTTT. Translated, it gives CASSQGTLMGTTEAFF.

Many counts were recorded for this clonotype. The CDR3 is CASSLSGGAKNIQYF. For the CDR3, the DNA is TGCGCCAGCAGCTTGTCCGGGGGAGCCAAAAACATTCAGTACTTC. The chain links TRBV5-1 to TRBJ2-4, with TRBD2 as a possible D gene (6 bases). The V gene lost 1 base and the J gene lost 0 bases, with 8 bases spanning the gap. From germline, CDR1 is SGHRS and CDR2 YFSETQ. There are 15 residues in the CDR3.

CDR3 bases: TGTGCCAGTAGTATTTCGACTGCATTGAATGAGCAGTTCTTC. It codes for CASSISTALNEQFF. The rearrangement links TRBV19 to TRBJ2-1; no reliable D call. The CDR3 has 14 amino acids. Germline loops: CDR1 LNHDA, CDR2 SQIVND (reference sequence). Trimming left V 3 bases short and J 7 bases short, with 13 bases between.

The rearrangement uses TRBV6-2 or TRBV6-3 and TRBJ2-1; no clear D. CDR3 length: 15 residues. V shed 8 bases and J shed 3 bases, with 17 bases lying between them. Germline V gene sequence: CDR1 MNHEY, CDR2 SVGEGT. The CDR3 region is CASQTPLVLYNEQFF. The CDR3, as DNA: TGTGCCAGCCAGACTCCATTAGTACTCTACAATGAGCAGTTCTTC.

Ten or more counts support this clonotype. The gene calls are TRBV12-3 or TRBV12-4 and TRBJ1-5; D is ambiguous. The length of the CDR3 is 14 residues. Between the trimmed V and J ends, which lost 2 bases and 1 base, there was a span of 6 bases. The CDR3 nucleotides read TGTGCCAGCAGTTTATTGGGGAGCAATCAGCCCCAGCATTTT. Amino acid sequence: CASSLLGSNQPQHF.

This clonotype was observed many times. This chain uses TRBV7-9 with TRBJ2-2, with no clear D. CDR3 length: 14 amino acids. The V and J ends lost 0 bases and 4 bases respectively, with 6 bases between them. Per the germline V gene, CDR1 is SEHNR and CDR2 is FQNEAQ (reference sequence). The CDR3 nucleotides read TGTGCCAGCAGCTTAGCAGGGATCACCGGGGAGCTGTTTTTT. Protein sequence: CASSLAGITGELFF.

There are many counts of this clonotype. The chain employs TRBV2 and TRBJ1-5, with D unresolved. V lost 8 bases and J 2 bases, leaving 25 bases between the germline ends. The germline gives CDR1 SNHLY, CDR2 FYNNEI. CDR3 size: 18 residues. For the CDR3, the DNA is TGTGCCAGCGGGAGGACCGTCTATAACGTTTATGGCAATCAGCCCCAGCATTTT. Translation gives CASGRTVYNVYGNQPQHF.

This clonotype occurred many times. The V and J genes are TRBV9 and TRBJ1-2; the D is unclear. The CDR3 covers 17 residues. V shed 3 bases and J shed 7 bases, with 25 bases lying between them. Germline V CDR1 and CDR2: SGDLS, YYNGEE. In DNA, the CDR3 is TGTGCCAGCAGCGAAGGTCCCACATTTCAGTCGGTTGGTGGCTACACCTTC. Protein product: CASSEGPTFQSVGGYTF. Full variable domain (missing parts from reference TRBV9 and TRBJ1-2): DSGVTQTPKHLITATGQRVTLRCSPRSGDLSVYWYQQSLDQGLQFLIQYYNGEERAKGNILERFSAQQFPDLHSELNLSSLELGDSALYFCASSEGPTFQSVGGYTFGSGTRLTVV.

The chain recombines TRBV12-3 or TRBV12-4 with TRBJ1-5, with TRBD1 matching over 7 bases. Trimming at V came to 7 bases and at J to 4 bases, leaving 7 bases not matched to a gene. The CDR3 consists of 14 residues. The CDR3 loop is CASIGTGANQPQHF. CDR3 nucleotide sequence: TGTGCCAGCATTGGCACAGGGGCAAATCAGCCCCAGCATTTT.

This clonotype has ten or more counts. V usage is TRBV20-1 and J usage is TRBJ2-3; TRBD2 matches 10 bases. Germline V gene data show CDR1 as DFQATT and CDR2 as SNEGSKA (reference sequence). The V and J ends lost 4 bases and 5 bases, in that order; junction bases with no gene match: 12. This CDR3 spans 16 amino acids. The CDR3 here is CSANALVAGGQDTQYF. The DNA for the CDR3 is TGCAGTGCTAATGCTCTAGTAGCGGGAGGTCAAGATACGCAGTATTTT.

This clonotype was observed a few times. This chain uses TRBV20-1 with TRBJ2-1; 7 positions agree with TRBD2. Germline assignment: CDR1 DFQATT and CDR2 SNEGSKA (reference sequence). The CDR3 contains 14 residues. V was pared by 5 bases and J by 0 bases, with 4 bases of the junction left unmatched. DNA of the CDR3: TGCAGTGCTGGGGGGGGGGGCTCCTACAATGAGCAGTTCTTC. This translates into CSAGGGGSYNEQFF.

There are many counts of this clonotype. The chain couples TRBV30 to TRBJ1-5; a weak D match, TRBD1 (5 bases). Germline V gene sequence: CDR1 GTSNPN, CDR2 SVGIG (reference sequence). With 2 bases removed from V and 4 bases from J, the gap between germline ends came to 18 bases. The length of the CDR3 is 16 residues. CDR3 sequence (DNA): TGTGCCTGGAGTCGGGCCCCAGGGAGCAGAAATCAGCCCCAGCATTTT. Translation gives CAWSRAPGSRNQPQHF.